This T cell receptor beta chain was captured in a study of PD-1 blockade in classical Hodgkin lymphoma (dated by TCRdb to the early 2020s). About the study as a whole: Nivolumab dosing was 3 mg/kg intravenously every 2 weeks, continuing until either disease progression or unacceptable toxicity. The study used CyTOF and TCR beta sequencing to define a peripheral blood immune signature of response to PD-1 blockade in classical Hodgkin lymphoma. What the work shows at the level of the full study, not this receptor alone: Lower diversity was seen in patients whose nivolumab began less than 1 year after ASCT, and these patients were left out of later analyses so that immune reconstitution would not confound the results. Trial patients achieving complete response had baseline diversity similar to newly diagnosed patients, whereas partial responders and progressors had significantly lower diversity. By C4D1, a significant rise was seen in CD4+ TCR diversity but not in CD8+ TCR diversity (p=0.0027 vs p=0.16), and the rise was most apparent among complete responders (p=0.02). The study was restricted to a single clinical trial cohort, and the causes of repertoire differences, possibly disease activity or prior therapy, were left undefined. Baseline TCR diversity was reported to be lower in newly diagnosed patients than in healthy donors and to be lower still in relapsed/refractory patients.

The Qiagen DNeasy kit was used to extract genomic DNA from unsorted PBMCs and from the negatively selected CD4+ and CD8+ fractions. Amplification of TCR beta CDR3 regions was done by immunoSEQ multiplex PCR with primers that anneal to V and J segments. Amplification bias was minimized using a synthetic immune receptor repertoire, and residual bias was removed computationally after sequencing. Turning to the authors' computational methods: Custom Python scripts were used to quantify repertoire diversity as the Shannon entropy index. Unsorted, CD4+ and CD8+ repertoires were analyzed separately, except in combined analyses where CD4+ and CD8+ sequences were merged in silico. A clone was considered expanded if an increase in frequency of at least 2-fold after treatment relative to C1D1 was found, and a pseudocount of 0.5 was applied to clones undetected at baseline. Singleton clones were defined as clones with 0 or 1 copy at C1D1, and non-singleton clones were defined as clones with 2 or more copies. By matching protein sequences in sorted samples from the same patient, clones expanded in unsorted samples were annotated as CD4+, CD8+ or unknown. Wilcoxon tests on paired samples were used to test diversity changes from C1D1 to C4D1. TCRdb took over this immuneACCESS table, retaining in-frame rearrangements with V and J assigned. Such tables are incomplete; in checked studies, under half of the missing clones stem from an unresolved V gene, and the remainder is unexplained. V and J calls and clone size are those listed in that table; D and trimming were worked out from the DNA. This sample is represented by approximately 79,000 clones; over 90% of them were singletons. The ten largest clones capture about 2.7% of the sample.

Comment on this clone: Its antigen is still unknown. Base qualities were left out, and no much larger clone turns up one base away.

Including the terminal cysteine and phenylalanine, the CDR3 comprises 13 residues. The DNA shown is the 39-base CDR3, in frame from base 1. Germline trimming: 4 bases from V, 5 bases from J; junction bases outside gene matches: 4. Per the germline V gene, SGHRS is the CDR1 and YFSETQ is the CDR2. The intended sense of this specimen's time point label: cycle 2 day 1 (C2D1) of nivolumab. Every trial patient had relapsed after autologous stem cell transplantation, and cohorts A, B and C differed in prior brentuximab vedotin exposure. The trial cohort included 45 to 65 patients with relapsed/refractory classical Hodgkin lymphoma, and each patient had a best overall response of complete response, partial response or progressive disease. In the multi-cohort phase II CheckMate 205 trial, trial patients received single-agent nivolumab. An independent review committee assessed best overall response by applying the 2007 International Working Group response criteria. Trial PBMCs were collected immediately before nivolumab initiation (C1D1) and during therapy at cycle 2 day 1 and cycle 4 day 1. After peripheral blood was drawn into 8 mL Vacutainer Cell Preparation Tubes, PBMCs were isolated by centrifugation and then cryopreserved.

The chain is assembled from TRBV5-1 and TRBJ2-5; a stretch of 8 junction bases matches TRBD1. The sequencing used peripheral blood mononuclear cells (PBMCs), collected before the second cycle of nivolumab. The sequence derives from a human donor with classical Hodgkin lymphoma. The CDR3 sequence is CASSPTGVETQYF. The nucleotides read TGCGCCAGCAGCCCGACAGGGGTGGAGACCCAGTACTTC.